The sequence of this T cell receptor (beta chain) was determined in a study of early T cells in non-severe SARS-CoV-2 infection. From the 5' RACE reads, TCRdb called clonotypes with MiXCR, one entry per CDR3 protein. Seen here are about 23,000 distinct CDR3 sequences, about 5.1% observed once, and the top ten hold around 11%. This CDR3 comprises 15 residues. V shed 5 bases and J 2 bases; nucleotides not matched to a gene: 7. Germline V gene sequence: CDR1 SGHNT, CDR2 YYREEE (reference sequence). As regards this clonotype: Its antigen is still unknown.

General study results and limits: VDJdb-based matching was biased toward anti-spike CD8 responses and missed private and CD4 specificities.

The receptor was derived from an adult who was a healthcare worker with PCR-confirmed SARS-CoV-2 infection or an uninfected control (not recorded which). Sequencing used whole blood. The genes are TRBV5-4 and TRBJ2-1, with TRBD1 matching 7 bases. Here the CDR3 DNA reads TGTGCCAGCAGTCTCCGGGACAGAACCTACAATGAGCAGTTCTTC. Its protein product is CASSLRDRTYNEQFF.